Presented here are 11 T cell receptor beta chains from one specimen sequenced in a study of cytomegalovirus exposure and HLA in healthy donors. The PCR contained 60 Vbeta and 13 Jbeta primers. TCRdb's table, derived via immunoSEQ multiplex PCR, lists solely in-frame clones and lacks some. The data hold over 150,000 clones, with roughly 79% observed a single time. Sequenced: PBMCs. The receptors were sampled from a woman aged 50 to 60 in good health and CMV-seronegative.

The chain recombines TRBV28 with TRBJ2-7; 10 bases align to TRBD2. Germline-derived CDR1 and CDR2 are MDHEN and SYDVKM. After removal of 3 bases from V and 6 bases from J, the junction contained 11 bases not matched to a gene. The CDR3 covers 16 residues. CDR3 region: CASSLESGRAPGEQYF. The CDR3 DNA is TGTGCCAGCAGTTTGGAAAGCGGGAGGGCCCCTGGCGAGCAGTACTTC.

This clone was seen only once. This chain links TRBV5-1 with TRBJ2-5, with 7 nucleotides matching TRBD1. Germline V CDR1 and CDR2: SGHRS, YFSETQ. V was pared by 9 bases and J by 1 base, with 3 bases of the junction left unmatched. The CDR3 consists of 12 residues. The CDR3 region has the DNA TGCGCCACCAGGGACAGCCAAGAGACCCAGTACTTC. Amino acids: CATRDSQETQYF.

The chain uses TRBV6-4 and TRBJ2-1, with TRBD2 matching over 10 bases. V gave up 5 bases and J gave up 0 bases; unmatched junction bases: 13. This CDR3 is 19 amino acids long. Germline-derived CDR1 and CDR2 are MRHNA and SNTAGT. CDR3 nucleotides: TGTGCCAGCAGTCTACCAGGACTAGCGGTAGAGGGCTCCTACAATGAGCAGTTCTTC. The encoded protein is CASSLPGLAVEGSYNEQFF.

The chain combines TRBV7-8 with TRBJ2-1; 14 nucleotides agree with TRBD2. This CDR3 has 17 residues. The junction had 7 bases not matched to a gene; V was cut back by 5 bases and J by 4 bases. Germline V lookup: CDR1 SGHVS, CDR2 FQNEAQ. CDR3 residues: CASSPGTSGSLYNEQFF. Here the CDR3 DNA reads TGTGCCAGCAGCCCCGGGACTAGCGGGAGTCTGTACAATGAGCAGTTCTTC.

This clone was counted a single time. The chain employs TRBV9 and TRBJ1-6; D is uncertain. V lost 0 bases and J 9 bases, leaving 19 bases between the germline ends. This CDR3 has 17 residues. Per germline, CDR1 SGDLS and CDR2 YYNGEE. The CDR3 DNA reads TGTGCCAGCAGCGTAGGACCCTCGACATTAAGGCGTTCACCCCTCCACTTT. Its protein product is CASSVGPSTLRRSPLHF. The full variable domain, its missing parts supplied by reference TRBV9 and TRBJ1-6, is DSGVTQTPKHLITATGQRVTLRCSPRSGDLSVYWYQQSLDQGLQFLIQYYNGEERAKGNILERFSAQQFPDLHSELNLSSLELGDSALYFCASSVGPSTLRRSPLHFGNGTRLTVT.

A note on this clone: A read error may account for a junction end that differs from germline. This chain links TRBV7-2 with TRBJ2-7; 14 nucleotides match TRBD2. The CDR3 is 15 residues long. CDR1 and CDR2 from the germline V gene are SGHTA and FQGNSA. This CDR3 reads CASSSAGLAGALFHF. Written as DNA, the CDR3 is TGTGCCAGCAGCTCCGCGGGACTAGCGGGGGCCCTATTCCACTTC.

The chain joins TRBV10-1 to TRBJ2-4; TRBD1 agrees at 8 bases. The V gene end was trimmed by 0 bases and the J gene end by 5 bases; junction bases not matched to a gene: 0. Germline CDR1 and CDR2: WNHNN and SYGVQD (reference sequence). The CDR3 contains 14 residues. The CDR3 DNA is TGCGCCAGCAGTGAGTCGGGACAGGAAAACATTCAGTACTTC. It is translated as CASSESGQENIQYF.

The CDR3 coding sequence is TGTGCCAGCAGCCTCTATGGCTACACCTTC. Translation gives CASSLYGYTF. The V call is TRBV28, the J call TRBJ1-2; D ambiguous. The CDR3 totals 10 residues. The germline V and J ends were trimmed by 6 bases and 4 bases, with 3 bases remaining between them. Germline lookup yields CDR1 MDHEN and CDR2 SYDVKM.

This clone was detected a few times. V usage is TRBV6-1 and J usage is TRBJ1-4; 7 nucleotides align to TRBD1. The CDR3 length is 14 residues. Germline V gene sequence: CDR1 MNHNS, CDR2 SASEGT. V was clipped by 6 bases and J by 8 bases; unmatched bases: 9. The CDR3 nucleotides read TGTGCCAGCAGGAAGACAGGGCTTCGAGAAAAACTGTTTTTT. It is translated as CASRKTGLREKLFF.

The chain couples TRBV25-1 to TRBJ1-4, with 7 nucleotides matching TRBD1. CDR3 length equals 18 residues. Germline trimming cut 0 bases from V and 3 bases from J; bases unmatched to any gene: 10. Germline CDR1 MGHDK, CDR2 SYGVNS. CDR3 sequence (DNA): TGTGCCAGCAGTGAATATCGGCAGGGGGGTATAGCTAATGAAAAACTGTTTTTT. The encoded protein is CASSEYRQGGIANEKLFF.

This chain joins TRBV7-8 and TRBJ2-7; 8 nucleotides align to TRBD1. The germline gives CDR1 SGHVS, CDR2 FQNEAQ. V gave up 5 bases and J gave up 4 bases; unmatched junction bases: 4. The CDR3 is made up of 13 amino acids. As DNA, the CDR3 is TGTGCCAGCAGCCCCAGGGGGCTGTACGAGCAGTACTTC. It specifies CASSPRGLYEQYF.